This TCR beta chain was documented in a study of glioma-infiltrating T cells after dendritic cell vaccination. Clones were read by immunoSEQ multiplex PCR, and TCRdb kept only the in-frame ones, dropping some. The table has roughly 83,000 clones, just over 85% seen once. This clonotype was obtained from a human donor with glioblastoma. The sequenced sample was blood, obtained before dendritic cell vaccination.

The CDR3 sequence: CASSMVRDRAYGYTF. CDR3 DNA sequence: TGTGCCAGTAGTATGGTCCGGGACAGGGCTTATGGCTACACCTTC. The chain combines TRBV19 with TRBJ1-2; 9 bases fit TRBD1. Germline lookup yields CDR1 LNHDA and CDR2 SQIVND (reference sequence). J lost 5 bases, V lost 3 bases, and 7 bases had no gene match. The CDR3 runs to 15 residues. The whole variable domain, remainder taken from reference TRBV19 and TRBJ1-2, is DGGITQSPKYLFRKEGQNVTLSCEQNLNHDAMYWYRQDPGQGLRLIYYSQIVNDFQKGDIAEGYSVSREKKESFPLTVTSAQKNPTAFYLCASSMVRDRAYGYTFGSGTRLTVV.